The text below deals with one T cell receptor beta chain. Its target is not known. The data were taken from a study of T cell repertoires in cytomegalovirus infection. Study-wide results and caveats: In two of eight donors, the top clonotype was HLA-C-restricted CMV-specific.

One entry per CDR3 protein results from TCRdb running MiXCR on the reads. The sample lists about 110,000 distinct CDR3 sequences; around 31% were seen once. CDR3 length equals 14 residues. Deletions cut 6 bases from V and 5 bases from J, with 16 bases between. Germline V gene sequence: CDR1 MNHNY, CDR2 SVGAGI (reference sequence). The clonotype originates from a human donor in good health (CMV status not recorded). Some clones in this sample may be carry-over from other donors' samples. The input for sequencing was CD8+ T cells from cultured PBMCs, taken from culture after CMV antigen stimulation. The V gene is TRBV6-6, the J gene TRBJ1-2, with D possibly matching TRBD1 (5 bases). The CDR3 DNA follows: TGTGCCAGCAGCCTACCCGGGGCCCCTTATGGCTACACCTTC. As protein: CASSLPGAPYGYTF.